One TCR beta chain is described in this entry. The sample belongs to a study of control samples from healthy donors and cancer patients. Measured with immunoSEQ multiplex PCR; TCRdb has only the in-frame clones, and not every one. The sample includes tens of thousands of clones, around 70% of them seen just once. The sample comprised formalin-fixed, paraffin-embedded tissue. The sequence derives from a male donor with melanoma.

The CDR3: CASSSTEANNEQFF. As DNA, the CDR3 is TGCGCCAGCAGCTCGACAGAGGCTAACAATGAGCAGTTCTTC. The V call is TRBV5-1, the J call TRBJ2-1; tentative D call: TRBD1 (5 bases). The CDR3 sequence is 14 residues long. Germline values: CDR1 SGHRS, CDR2 YFSETQ. V shed 3 bases and J shed 5 bases, with 12 bases lying between them.